Listed below are T cell receptor beta chains from one sample, sequenced in a study of cytomegalovirus exposure and HLA in healthy donors. Produced via immunoSEQ multiplex PCR; TCRdb's table is partial and in-frame only. The sample comprises over 150,000 clones, roughly 74% of which are singletons, and less than 5.5% rests with the top ten. Source material: PBMCs. These receptor sequences come from a male donor in good health and CMV-seronegative. The CDR3 runs from the conserved cysteine through the conserved F or W. A D gene is named only where the DNA matches it firmly. Clone size is shown for a subset of rows, as once, few, many or a class of expanded clone.

D: TRBD2; size: -; J: TRBJ2-1; V: TRBV5-1; CDR3: CASSLEAGDNEQFF; DNA: TGCGCCAGCAGCTTGGAAGCGGGGGACAATGAGCAGTTCTTC
D: -; size: -; J: TRBJ2-2; V: TRBV7-3; CDR3: CASSWDFNTGELFF; DNA: TGTGCCAGCAGCTGGGACTTTAACACCGGGGAGCTGTTTTTT
D: TRBD2; size: -; J: TRBJ2-7; V: TRBV7-9; CDR3: CASNRGDSYEQYF; DNA: TGTGCCAGCAACCGGGGGGACTCCTACGAGCAGTACTTC
D: -; size: -; J: TRBJ2-2; V: TRBV5-4; CDR3: CASSGDRWNTGELFF; DNA: TGTGCCAGCAGTGGAGACAGGTGGAACACCGGGGAGCTGTTTTTT
D: TRBD2; size: -; J: TRBJ2-1; V: TRBV7-2; CDR3: CASSYGLGGLEQFF; DNA: TGTGCCAGCAGCTACGGACTAGGAGGGCTTGAGCAGTTCTTC
D: -; size: once; J: TRBJ1-2; V: TRBV5-6; CDR3: CASSLRGVTYGYTF; DNA: TGTGCCAGCAGCTTGCGGGGGGTCACCTATGGCTACACCTTC
D: -; size: few; J: TRBJ2-1; V: TRBV6-5; CDR3: CASSYLPGMNEQFF; DNA: TGTGCCAGCAGTTACTTACCAGGGATGAATGAGCAGTTCTTC
D: -; size: -; J: TRBJ2-7; V: TRBV27; CDR3: CASSLSAVSYSYEQYF; DNA: TGTGCCAGCAGTTTAAGCGCCGTCAGTTACTCCTACGAGCAGTACTTC
D: TRBD1; size: -; J: TRBJ1-3; V: TRBV18; CDR3: CASSTTSLGQGAGNTIYF; DNA: TGTGCCAGCTCTACAACGTCCTTGGGACAGGGGGCTGGAAACACCATATATTTT
D: -; size: -; J: TRBJ2-7; V: TRBV11-1; CDR3: CASSSIGRTQGEQYF; DNA: TGTGCCAGCAGCTCGATAGGGAGAACACAGGGCGAGCAGTACTTC
D: TRBD2; size: -; J: TRBJ2-1; V: TRBV15; CDR3: CATSGTSGNEQFF; DNA: TGTGCCACCAGCGGGACTAGCGGCAATGAGCAGTTCTTC
D: -; size: -; J: TRBJ1-4; V: TRBV29-1; CDR3: CSGGGGAGEKLFF; DNA: TGCAGCGGGGGCGGGGGGGCCGGTGAAAAACTGTTTTTT
D: -; size: -; J: TRBJ2-1; V: TRBV4-3; CDR3: CASSQPGSYNEQFF; DNA: TGCGCCAGCAGCCAACCCGGCTCCTACAATGAGCAGTTCTTC
D: -; size: -; J: TRBJ1-4; V: TRBV18; CDR3: CASSPIADSNEKLFF; DNA: TGTGCCAGCTCACCAATCGCGGACAGTAATGAAAAACTGTTTTTT
D: TRBD2; size: once; J: TRBJ2-7; V: TRBV29-1; CDR3: CSAQLAGAYEQYF; DNA: TGCAGCGCCCAACTAGCGGGCGCCTACGAGCAGTACTTC
D: -; size: -; J: TRBJ1-5; V: TRBV4-1; CDR3: CASSQEGGRSQPQHF; DNA: TGCGCCAGCAGCCAAGAGGGGGGTAGGAGTCAGCCCCAGCATTTT
D: -; size: -; J: TRBJ1-5; V: TRBV7-9; CDR3: CASPGEGRSNQPQHF; DNA: TGTGCCAGCCCCGGGGAGGGGCGTAGCAATCAGCCCCAGCATTTT
D: -; size: -; J: TRBJ2-3; V: TRBV18; CDR3: CASSRLDLEDTQYF; DNA: TGTGCCAGCTCACGACTAGATTTGGAAGATACGCAGTATTTT
D: -; size: once; J: TRBJ2-7; V: TRBV6-1; CDR3: CASIPHETINYEQYF; DNA: TGTGCCAGCATCCCCCACGAGACAATTAACTACGAGCAGTACTTC
D: -; size: once; J: TRBJ1-5; V: TRBV18; CDR3: CASSPGAGNQPQHF; DNA: TGTGCCAGCTCACCAGGGGCCGGCAATCAGCCCCAGCATTTT
D: TRBD2; size: -; J: TRBJ2-1; V: TRBV29-1; CDR3: CSVEGGVGQFF; DNA: TGCAGCGTTGAGGGGGGGGTGGGGCAGTTCTTC
D: TRBD1; size: -; J: TRBJ1-4; V: TRBV5-8; CDR3: CASSPGTGPGTNEKLFF; DNA: TGTGCCAGCAGCCCCGGGACAGGGCCAGGAACTAATGAAAAACTGTTTTTT
D: TRBD2; size: -; J: TRBJ2-1; V: TRBV5-1; CDR3: CASSFTSGGRDEQFF; DNA: TGCGCCAGCAGCTTTACTAGCGGGGGGCGGGATGAGCAGTTCTTC
D: -; size: -; J: TRBJ2-3; V: TRBV5-1; CDR3: CASSLDQGSTDTQYF; DNA: TGCGCCAGCAGCTTGGATCAGGGTAGCACAGATACGCAGTATTTT
D: TRBD1; size: once; J: TRBJ1-4; V: TRBV6-5; CDR3: CASSYSTGENEKLFF; DNA: TGTGCCAGCAGTTACTCGACAGGGGAGAATGAAAAACTGTTTTTT